The next 23 T cell receptor beta chains were all read from a single sample in a study of blood T cells in healthy people across ages. Through a sample-barcoded 5' primer and a J-beta primer mix, a second PCR was run for about 6 to 11 cycles. Each CDR3 protein gets one entry after TCRdb re-called the 5' RACE reads with MiXCR. The repertoire includes around 790,000 distinct CDR3 sequences, approximately 48% of them detected once, and roughly 19% sits in the top ten. Sequencing was performed on blood. These receptors were obtained from a man aged 60 to 69 in good health.

This clonotype was counted between two and nine times. The CDR3 sequence: CASRLGQGSYEQYF. The CDR3 DNA is TGTGCCAGCAGACTGGGACAGGGGTCCTACGAGCAGTACTTC. The chain links TRBV7-2 to TRBJ2-7; 10 bases are a match to TRBD1. The CDR3 sequence is 14 residues long. V shed 6 bases, J shed 1 base, and the junction held 3 bases outside the gene matches. CDR1 SGHTA and CDR2 FQGNSA come from the germline V gene.

The chain employs TRBV7-9 and TRBJ1-1, with D uncertain. This CDR3 region has 12 residues. V lost 3 bases and J lost 3, with 5 bases in between. Germline V gene data show CDR1 as SEHNR and CDR2 as FQNEAQ (reference sequence). The CDR3 nucleotides read TGTGCCAGCAGCTTGTGGGACACTGAAGCTTTCTTT. It is translated as CASSLWDTEAFF.

This rearrangement joins TRBV30 to TRBJ1-1, with D perhaps TRBD1 (5 bases). In germline, CDR1 is GTSNPN, CDR2 SVGIG (reference sequence). This CDR3 contains 15 residues. Trimming cost V 0 bases and J 4 bases, with 15 bases left between them. CDR3: CAWSVHPGGPTEAFF. The DNA for the CDR3 is TGTGCCTGGAGTGTACATCCGGGGGGTCCCACTGAAGCTTTCTTT.

The CDR3 protein is CAWSEERYGYTF. CDR3 bases: TGTGCCTGGAGTGAGGAGCGCTATGGCTACACCTTC. This chain uses TRBV30 with TRBJ1-2; D not certain. The germline V gene encodes CDR1 GTSNPN and CDR2 SVGIG (reference sequence). Trimming removed 1 base at V and 4 bases at J, with 7 bases between. The CDR3 is made up of 12 amino acids.

The chain carries TRBV4-1 and TRBJ1-4, with 7 positions matching TRBD1. This CDR3 region has 13 residues. The germline CDR1 and CDR2 sequences are MGHRA and YSYEKL. With 5 bases clipped from V and 8 bases from J, the junction kept 5 bases outside the gene matches. CDR3 in amino acids: CASSNRQGEKLFF. As DNA, the CDR3 is TGCGCCAGCAGCAACCGACAGGGAGAAAAACTGTTTTTT.

The V call is TRBV29-1, the J call TRBJ2-5, with D possibly being TRBD2 (6 bases). The CDR3 loop spans 13 amino acids. The ends were cut back, 7 bases at V and 2 bases at J, with 14 bases in the middle. The germline V gene encodes CDR1 SQVTM and CDR2 ANQGSEA. The CDR3 DNA follows: TGCAGCGGTGGAGCCGGGGGACAAGAGACCCAGTACTTC. This sequence encodes CSGGAGGQETQYF.

This clonotype appeared once. This sequence joins TRBV20-1 and TRBJ2-5, with D uncertain. The J call is doubtful: the DNA matches TRBJ2-1 better. The CDR3 has 13 residues. Germline V gene lookup returns CDR1 DFQATT and CDR2 SNEGSKA (reference sequence). The CDR3: CSAGSPLQETQFF. CDR3 DNA: TGCAGTGCCGGAAGCCCGCTCCAAGAGACCCAGTTCTTC.

In its sample, this clonotype was seen a few times. The chain employs TRBV6-6 and TRBJ2-2; no reliable D call. Germline CDR1 is MNHNY and CDR2 is SVGAGI (reference sequence). This CDR3 has 15 residues. V gave up 7 bases and J gave up 2 bases, with 14 bases separating them. The CDR3 spells CASNPTGINTGELFF. CDR3 in DNA: TGTGCCAGCAACCCGACGGGCATTAACACCGGGGAGCTGTTTTTT.

CDR3 residues: CASSYSYTRSYEQYF. The CDR3 nucleotides are TGTGCCAGCAGTTACTCGTACACCAGATCCTACGAGCAGTACTTC. V is TRBV6-5 and J is TRBJ2-7; D gene unclear. CDR1 and CDR2 from the germline V gene are MNHEY and SVGAGI. This CDR3 contains 15 residues. V lost 0 bases and J lost 1, with 10 bases in between.

This clonotype was counted between two and nine times. This chain connects TRBV7-2 to TRBJ2-5, with D perhaps assigned TRBD1 or TRBD2 (6 bases each). Germline values: CDR1 SGHTA, CDR2 FQGNSA. Trimming cost V 5 bases and J 4 bases, with 17 bases left between them. This CDR3 region has 15 residues. The CDR3 sequence is CASSHRRGLGETQYF. The CDR3 nucleotides are TGTGCCAGCAGCCACAGGAGGGGGTTGGGAGAGACCCAGTACTTC.

As regards this clonotype: Sequence at one end of the junction differs from germline and may be a read error. Here the CDR3 reads CASSGTGTENSPHHF. The CDR3 nucleotides read TGTGCCAGCAGCGGGACCGGGACAGAGAATTCACCCCACCACTTT. The chain carries TRBV5-6 and TRBJ1-6; 7 nucleotides align to TRBD1. The CDR3 is made up of 15 amino acids. Germline V CDR1 and CDR2: SGHDT, YYEEEE. Supplemented by reference TRBV5-6 and TRBJ1-6, the full variable domain reads DAGVTQSPTHLIKTRGQQVTLRCSPKSGHDTVSWYQQALGQGPQFIFQYYEEEERQRGNFPDRFSGHQFPNYSSELNVNALLLGDSALYLCASSGTGTENSPHHFGNGTRLTVT.

CDR3 protein: CASSLATGGYSPLHF. CDR3 DNA: TGTGCCAGCAGCTTAGCGACAGGGGGCTATTCACCCCTCCACTTT. The chain combines TRBV7-9 with TRBJ1-6; 10 nucleotides line up with TRBD1. With V trimmed by 0 bases and J by 8 bases, 1 base remained unmatched. CDR3 size: 15 residues. CDR1 and CDR2 (germline): SEHNR, FQNEAQ (reference sequence).

This chain uses TRBV3-1 with TRBJ2-7, with 13 bases aligning to TRBD2. Looked up from germline, CDR1 is LGHDT and CDR2 is YNNKEL (reference sequence). The CDR3 extends over 18 amino acids. J was trimmed by 0 bases and V by 6 bases; bases with no gene match: 11. The CDR3 here is CASRATPGLAGTSYEQYF. The CDR3 coding sequence is TGTGCCAGCAGAGCCACTCCGGGACTAGCGGGAACCTCCTACGAGCAGTACTTC.

Points on this clonotype: This sequence may be a read error, since a much larger clone differs from it by one base. The V and J genes are TRBV10-3 and TRBJ2-1, with D maybe TRBD2 (6 bases). Germline assignment: CDR1 ENHRY and CDR2 SYGVKD. The CDR3 sequence is 15 residues long. This CDR3 is CVISERNGRGREQFF. The DNA of the CDR3 is TGTGTCATCAGTGAACGGAACGGGCGGGGTAGGGAGCAGTTCTTC.

This chain links TRBV7-8 with TRBJ2-4; D not resolved. CDR1 and CDR2 from the germline V gene are SGHVS and FQNEAQ. Between the trimmed V and J ends, which lost 5 bases and 13 bases, there was a span of 12 bases. The CDR3 length is 11 residues. The CDR3 region has the DNA TGTGCCAGCAGCATACAAGTGAGCCAGTACTTC. Translation gives CASSIQVSQYF.

The chain carries TRBV2 and TRBJ1-2; TRBD1 matches at 7 bases. CDR1 SNHLY and CDR2 FYNNEI come from the germline V gene. V shed 6 bases, J shed 8 bases, and the junction held 12 bases outside the gene matches. The CDR3 covers 14 residues. CDR3 coding DNA: TGTGCCAGCAGCGGGGACAGAGAAACCTACGGCTACACCTTC. Its translation is CASSGDRETYGYTF.

The CDR3 reads CATGGQDGELFF. For the CDR3, the DNA is TGTGCCACCGGCGGACAGGATGGGGAGCTGTTTTTT. The chain combines TRBV24-1 with TRBJ2-2; TRBD1 matches 7 bases. V was clipped by 9 bases and J by 8 bases; unmatched bases: 5. Germline V gives CDR1 KGHDR, CDR2 SFDVKD. The CDR3 is 12 residues long.

J is TRBJ2-5 and V is TRBV4-1; possibly TRBD1 for D (6 bases). Germline values: CDR1 MGHRA, CDR2 YSYEKL. Trimming removed 1 base at V and 13 bases at J, with 22 bases between. This CDR3 is 15 amino acids long. The CDR3 protein is CASSQGQGHSYERYF. The CDR3, as DNA: TGCGCCAGCAGCCAAGGGCAGGGGCACTCCTACGAGCGGTACTTC.

This clonotype came up a few times. This chain links TRBV6-6 with TRBJ2-4; TRBD2 matches at 8 bases. The CDR3 sequence is 17 residues long. Germline V CDR1 and CDR2: MNHNY, SVGAGI (reference sequence). The V and J ends lost 0 bases and 3 bases, in that order; junction bases with no gene match: 7. In nucleotides, the CDR3 is TGTGCCAGCAGTTACTCCCGGGGGGGCCTTGACAAAAACATTCAGTACTTC. Its translation: CASSYSRGGLDKNIQYF.

This clonotype was detected a few times. The J gene is TRBJ1-2, the V gene TRBV29-1; D is unclear. V was clipped by 2 bases and J by 9 bases, with 16 bases between them. The germline CDR1 and CDR2 sequences are SQVTM and ANQGSEA. The CDR3 spans 13 residues. The CDR3 nucleotides are TGCAGCGTTGAAAGCCCCACGGGCCGTCGCTACACCTTC. Amino acids: CSVESPTGRRYTF.

V usage is TRBV5-4 and J usage is TRBJ2-5, with D unclear. Germline V gene lookup returns CDR1 SGHNT and CDR2 YYREEE (reference sequence). This CDR3 is built from 13 residues. Trimming cost V 2 bases and J 0 bases, with 5 bases left between them. The CDR3 loop is CASSFWNQETQYF. In nucleotides, the CDR3 is TGTGCCAGCAGCTTCTGGAACCAAGAGACCCAGTACTTC.

The CDR3 loop is CASSLAWAEETQYF. In DNA form, the CDR3 reads TGTGCCAGCAGCTTAGCGTGGGCAGAAGAGACCCAGTACTTC. V and J are TRBV7-2 and TRBJ2-5; no firm D call. The ends were cut back, 0 bases at V and 3 bases at J, with 8 bases in the middle. The V gene's germline CDR1 is SGHTA and CDR2 FQGNSA. The CDR3 is 14 residues long.

The J gene is TRBJ2-4, the V gene TRBV6-5; 8 bases agree with TRBD2. From germline, CDR1 is MNHEY and CDR2 SVGAGI. The trim removed 5 bases at V and 13 bases at J, leaving 10 bases unmatched. The CDR3 length is 13 residues. The CDR3 DNA sequence: TGTGCCAGCAGTACGGGGGGGTTCGGGGAGCAGTACTTC. The encoded protein is CASSTGGFGEQYF.